Detailed here is one T cell receptor beta chain. The data derive from a study of blood T cell repertoires in COVID-19. Study overall: From T cells, B-cell-depleted T cells, or PBMCs came the material, which was cDNA or gDNA.

Libraries were prepared by immunoSEQ multiplex PCR; TCRdb keeps only in-frame clonotypes and omits some of them. The data contain 400,000 to 450,000 clones, over 75% of them singletons. Sequencing was done on a sample of PBMCs or T cells enriched from blood (not recorded which). The origin of this receptor is a man aged 25-45 years who had recovered from COVID-19.

CDR3 DNA sequence: TGTGCCAGCAGCCTAGAGACCCAGTACTTC. As protein: CASSLETQYF. This sequence joins TRBV7-9 and TRBJ2-5; D gene ambiguous. Trimming took off 5 bases at V and 4 bases at J, with 2 bases between the two ends. Germline loops: CDR1 SEHNR, CDR2 FQNEAQ (reference sequence). The CDR3 length is 10 residues.